A selection of T cell receptor beta chains follows, all from one sample in a study of T cell responses to AZD1222 COVID-19 vaccine. Measured with immunoSEQ multiplex PCR; TCRdb has only the in-frame clones, and not every one. The data contain some 99,000 clones, approximately 85% of them singletons. The sequenced sample was peripheral blood, obtained on day 0 of MenACWY control vaccination. The receptors originated from an adult in good health. CDR3s include the opening cysteine and the closing phenylalanine or tryptophan. The D gene is left open where the match is weak. Clone size is stated in some rows and not others, as once, few, many or a class when expanded.

size: NA; J: TRBJ1-5; V: TRBV15; D: NA; CDR3: CATSRDFGVDQPQHF; DNA: TGTGCCACCAGCAGAGATTTTGGGGTGGATCAGCCCCAGCATTTT
size: NA; J: TRBJ2-5; V: TRBV6-5; D: TRBD1; CDR3: CASSSRQGESQYF; DNA: TGTGCCAGCAGTTCCCGACAGGGAGAGTCCCAGTACTTC
size: NA; J: TRBJ1-5; V: TRBV19; D: TRBD1; CDR3: CASRSGTGHYSNQPQHF; DNA: TGTGCCAGTAGATCCGGGACAGGACATTATAGCAATCAGCCCCAGCATTTT
size: NA; J: TRBJ1-2; V: TRBV5-1; D: NA; CDR3: CASSLDSGYGYTF; DNA: TGCGCCAGCAGCTTGGATTCCGGCTATGGCTACACCTTC
size: once; J: TRBJ1-1; V: TRBV9; D: TRBD1; CDR3: CASSLTLGDRAEAFF; DNA: TGTGCCAGCAGCCTTACTCTTGGGGACAGGGCTGAAGCTTTCTTT
size: NA; J: TRBJ1-2; V: TRBV18; D: TRBD1; CDR3: CASSPSLQFTGTGDGYTF; DNA: TGTGCCAGCTCACCCTCCCTCCAATTCACCGGGACAGGGGACGGCTACACCTTC
size: NA; J: TRBJ2-1; V: TRBV5-8; D: TRBD2; CDR3: CASSAGTSYSNEQFF; DNA: TGTGCCAGCAGCGCCGGGACTAGTTATAGCAATGAGCAGTTCTTC
size: NA; J: TRBJ2-2; V: TRBV10-3; D: NA; CDR3: CAISLQGTGELFF; DNA: TGTGCCATCAGCTTACAGGGTACCGGGGAGCTGTTTTTT
size: NA; J: TRBJ2-3; V: TRBV4-1; D: TRBD1; CDR3: CASSQDGTGAGTQYF; DNA: TGCGCCAGCAGCCAAGACGGGACAGGGGCAGGTACGCAGTATTTT
size: NA; J: TRBJ2-1; V: TRBV28; D: NA; CDR3: CASSLDRTRAIWDPFKQFF; DNA: TGTGCCAGCAGTTTGGATAGGACAAGGGCTATCTGGGACCCCTTCAAGCAGTTCTTC
size: NA; J: TRBJ2-1; V: TRBV9; D: NA; CDR3: CASSPRGYEQFF; DNA: TGTGCCAGCAGCCCTCGGGGCTATGAGCAGTTCTTC
size: NA; J: TRBJ2-7; V: TRBV2; D: NA; CDR3: CASTVYGGYEQYF; DNA: TGTGCCAGCACCGTGTATGGCGGCTACGAGCAGTACTTC
size: NA; J: TRBJ1-3; V: TRBV28; D: TRBD1; CDR3: CASSLAGQGIVVGNTIYF; DNA: TGTGCCAGCAGTTTGGCGGGACAGGGGATCGTGGTTGGAAACACCATATATTTT
size: NA; J: TRBJ1-4; V: TRBV5-4; D: NA; CDR3: CASSLTGQFEKLFF; DNA: TGTGCCAGCAGCTTGACCGGACAGTTTGAAAAACTGTTTTTT
size: NA; J: TRBJ1-2; V: TRBV4-3; D: NA; CDR3: CASSQAQGTGYTF; DNA: TGCGCCAGCAGCCAAGCCCAGGGAACTGGCTACACCTTC
size: once; J: TRBJ1-4; V: TRBV4-2; D: NA; CDR3: CASSQNPPKHATNEKLFF; DNA: TGTGCCAGCAGCCAGAATCCCCCGAAACATGCAACTAATGAAAAACTGTTTTTT
size: NA; J: TRBJ2-1; V: TRBV6-5; D: NA; CDR3: CASSYRSQANEQFF; DNA: TGTGCCAGCAGTTACCGGAGTCAGGCCAATGAGCAGTTCTTC
size: NA; J: TRBJ2-7; V: TRBV3-1/TRBV3-2; D: TRBD2; CDR3: CASSRTSGRYEQYF; DNA: TGTGCCAGCAGCCGGACTAGCGGGAGGTACGAGCAGTACTTC
size: few; J: TRBJ1-5; V: TRBV4-3; D: NA; CDR3: CASSPSWQGSQPQHF; DNA: TGCGCCAGCAGCCCCTCCTGGCAGGGGTCCCAGCCCCAGCATTTT
size: NA; J: TRBJ2-3; V: TRBV19; D: TRBD2; CDR3: CASSTQREGTDTQYF; DNA: TGTGCCAGTAGTACCCAGCGGGAGGGCACAGATACGCAGTATTTT
size: NA; J: TRBJ2-1; V: TRBV13; D: TRBD2; CDR3: CASSLGSSGGVNEQFF; DNA: TGTGCCAGCAGCTTAGGGTCTAGCGGGGGGGTAAATGAGCAGTTCTTC
size: NA; J: TRBJ2-7; V: TRBV4-3; D: NA; CDR3: CASSQETGYEQYF; DNA: TGCGCCAGCAGCCAAGAAACGGGCTACGAGCAGTACTTC
size: NA; J: TRBJ1-5; V: TRBV7-2; D: TRBD1; CDR3: CASSPGQGIQPQHF; DNA: TGTGCCAGCAGCCCAGGACAGGGGATTCAGCCCCAGCATTTT
size: NA; J: TRBJ2-7; V: TRBV24-1; D: NA; CDR3: CATRKQGSDEQYF; DNA: TGTGCCACCAGGAAACAGGGTTCTGACGAGCAGTACTTC
size: NA; J: TRBJ2-5; V: TRBV9; D: TRBD1; CDR3: CASSVRDRGGETQYF; DNA: TGTGCCAGCAGCGTCCGGGACAGGGGAGGAGAGACCCAGTACTTC
size: NA; J: TRBJ1-1; V: TRBV5-1; D: TRBD1; CDR3: CASSPGQAYTEAFF; DNA: TGCGCCAGCAGCCCCGGACAGGCCTACACTGAAGCTTTCTTT
size: once; J: TRBJ2-7; V: TRBV19; D: NA; CDR3: CASSIGRGNEQYF; DNA: TGTGCCAGTAGTATAGGTAGGGGAAACGAGCAGTACTTC
size: NA; J: TRBJ1-2; V: TRBV7-9; D: NA; CDR3: CASGTGRNYGYTF; DNA: TGTGCCAGCGGAACAGGGAGGAACTATGGCTACACCTTC
size: NA; J: TRBJ1-1; V: TRBV18; D: NA; CDR3: CASSSGQRGDTEAFF; DNA: TGTGCCAGCTCATCTGGACAGAGGGGTGACACTGAAGCTTTCTTT
size: NA; J: TRBJ2-7; V: TRBV7-3; D: TRBD1; CDR3: CASSPTGDRGRFEQYF; DNA: TGTGCCAGCAGCCCAACCGGGGACAGGGGGCGATTCGAGCAGTACTTC
size: NA; J: TRBJ2-1; V: TRBV6-5; D: NA; CDR3: CASSYSQGGSRNEQFF; DNA: TGTGCCAGCAGTTACTCCCAGGGAGGAAGTAGGAATGAGCAGTTCTTC
size: NA; J: TRBJ2-3; V: TRBV6-5; D: TRBD2; CDR3: CASRASGGDTDTQYF; DNA: TGTGCCAGCAGGGCTAGCGGGGGGGACACAGATACGCAGTATTTT